The entry that follows covers one TCR beta chain sequence. Other DNA variants within this sample encode the same CDR3. CDR1 and CDR2 (germline): SQVTM, ANQGSEA. V was shortened by 6 bases and J by 1 base, with 7 bases between the two germline ends. The CDR3 is 12 residues long. These data belong to a study of memory CD4+ T cells and cytomegalovirus serostatus. Study information: Of the healthy Belgian adults, 8 to 10 were CMV seropositive and fewer than 30 seronegative.

Sequenced by immunoSEQ multiplex PCR; TCRdb stores in-frame clones only, minus some. The sample holds over 35,000 clones, roughly 80% seen once. Single viable CD3+CD4+CD8-CD45RO+ cells were sorted as the memory CD4+ T cells. CMV serostatus came from serum IgG against pp150, pp28, p38, p52. The sample consisted of memory CD4+ T cells from blood. This TCR was sampled from an adult in good health and CMV-seronegative. The V and J genes are TRBV29-1 and TRBJ1-5; D might be TRBD1 (5 bases). CDR3 nucleotide sequence: TGCAGCGTCGGGGGGAGCAATCAGCCCCAGCATTTT. Translation: CSVGGSNQPQHF.